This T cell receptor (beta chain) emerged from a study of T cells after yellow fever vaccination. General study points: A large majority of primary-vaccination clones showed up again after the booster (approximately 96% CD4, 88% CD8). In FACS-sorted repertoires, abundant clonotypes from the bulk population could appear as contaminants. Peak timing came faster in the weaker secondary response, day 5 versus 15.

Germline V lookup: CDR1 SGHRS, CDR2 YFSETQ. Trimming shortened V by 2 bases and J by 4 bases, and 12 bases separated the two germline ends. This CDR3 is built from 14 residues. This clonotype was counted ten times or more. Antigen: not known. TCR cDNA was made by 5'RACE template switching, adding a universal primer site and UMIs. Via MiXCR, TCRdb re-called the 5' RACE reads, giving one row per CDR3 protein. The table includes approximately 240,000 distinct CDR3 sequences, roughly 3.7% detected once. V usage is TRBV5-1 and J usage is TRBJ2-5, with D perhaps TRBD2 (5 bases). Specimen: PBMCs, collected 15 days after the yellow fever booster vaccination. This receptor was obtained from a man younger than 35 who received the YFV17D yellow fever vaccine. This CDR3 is CASSLNAAGETQYF. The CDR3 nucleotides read TGCGCCAGCAGCTTAAACGCCGCGGGAGAGACCCAGTACTTC.